Detailed here is one T cell receptor (beta chain). The treatment denotes: oral pan-JAK inhibitor, 5-10 mg twice daily. This record belongs to a study of CD8+ T cells in alopecia areata. CDR1 is GTSNPN, CDR2 SVGIG, per germline (reference sequence). The length of the CDR3 is 13 residues. With 2 bases removed from V and 9 bases from J, the gap between germline ends came to 16 bases. It was cDNA, reverse transcribed from extracted RNA, that served as the sequencing template. Assay: immunoSEQ multiplex PCR; the TCRdb copy retains only in-frame clones and omits some. The sample carries about 210,000 clones, approximately 40% recorded once.

V is TRBV30 and J is TRBJ1-1, with unresolved D. The origin of this receptor is a human donor with alopecia areata. The source material was CD4+ T cells sorted from blood, sampled between weeks 36 and 40, from a patient treated with tofacitinib. Here the CDR3 DNA reads TGTGCCTGGAGTACGAGGGCGATATCGAAAGCTTTCTTT. It specifies CAWSTRAISKAFF.